This T cell receptor (beta chain) appears in the sequencing data of a study of cytomegalovirus exposure and HLA in healthy donors. Study-level findings and limits: It was taken for granted in presence/absence analyses that sequencing depth across donors was roughly uniform. Solely CMV serostatus was available to characterize immune exposure.

Trimming removed 3 bases from V and 3 bases from J; junction bases left unmatched: 9. Germline CDR1 ENHRY, CDR2 SYGVKD. This CDR3 contains 17 residues. This clone was seen only a few times. The antigen remains undetermined. The study ran its PCR with 60 Vbeta and 13 Jbeta primers. Assay used: immunoSEQ multiplex PCR; TCRdb lists only in-frame clones, some missing. In the table there are some 140,000 clones, about 10% of which are singletons. What was sequenced was PBMCs. The source of this sequence is a woman aged 35 to 49 in good health and CMV-seropositive. J is TRBJ2-7 and V is TRBV10-3; TRBD2 agrees at 12 bases. The CDR3 coding sequence is TGTGCCATCAGTGATCGGACTAGCGGGGCGTCAATCTACGAGCAGTACTTC. The encoded protein is CAISDRTSGASIYEQYF.